This TCR beta chain was found in a study of T cells in Graves' hyperthyroidism and ophthalmopathy. From RNA transcripts, TCR beta CDR3 regions were amplified. When the TCR CDR3 underwent first-round RT-PCR, the HTBI primer set was used. A single record per CDR3 protein comes from TCRdb applying MiXCR to the multiplex PCR reads. The data show 750,000 to 950,000 distinct CDR3 sequences, roughly 40% seen once. Whole-study findings and limits: It was a median around seven months before onset that the model predicted ophthalmopathy. Blood also showed most of the thyroid clonotypes that were expanded above 0.001.

Thyroid ultrasound, orbital computed tomography, clinical symptoms, and serum thyroxine and TRAb underpinned diagnoses. Per germline, CDR1 SGHRS and CDR2 YFSETQ. Trimming removed 4 bases from V and 8 bases from J, with 18 bases in between. The CDR3 totals 14 residues. The table lists this clonotype with a few counts. Its specificity is unknown. Sequences were obtained from blood. The sequence came from a man aged 18 to 29 with Graves' hyperthyroidism. The chain recombines TRBV5-1 with TRBJ1-1, with D uncertain. CDR3 bases: TGCGCCAGCAGCCCGGATACTACATCAGCAGAAGCTTTCTTT. Translated: CASSPDTTSAEAFF.